The rows below give T cell receptor beta chains drawn from one sample of a study of beta chain features in type 1 diabetes. Clones were read by immunoSEQ multiplex PCR, and TCRdb kept only the in-frame ones, dropping some. The top ten hold 0.07% to 0.095% of the sample, which has roughly 610,000 clones, 15% to 19% seen once. Sequencing was done on a sample of naive CD4+ T cells from blood. These receptor sequences come from a man between 18 and 35 years old in good health. Both conserved end residues are part of each CDR3. Fields, in order: clone size, J gene, V gene, D gene, CDR3 protein, CDR3 DNA. D genes are given only for firm matches. Only part of the rows carry a size: once, few, many, or a class if the clone is expanded.

- | TRBJ2-3 | TRBV5-4 | - | CATSSRQTSTDTQYF | TGTGCCACCTCTTCGAGACAAACTAGCACAGATACGCAGTATTTT
- | TRBJ2-2 | TRBV4-3 | TRBD1 | CASSQWTGGADGELFF | TGCGCCAGCAGCCAATGGACAGGGGGCGCGGACGGGGAGCTGTTTTTT
few | TRBJ2-2 | TRBV6-5 | - | CASSFGGELFF | TGTGCCAGCAGTTTCGGCGGGGAGCTGTTTTTT
few | TRBJ2-5 | TRBV7-2 | - | CASSLARYRRLETQYF | TGTGCCAGCAGCTTAGCGAGGTACCGGCGATTAGAGACCCAGTACTTC
- | TRBJ1-2 | TRBV19 | TRBD1 | CASSSTPRDRVYGYTF | TGTGCCAGTAGTTCAACCCCCCGGGACAGGGTCTATGGCTACACCTTC
- | TRBJ1-1 | TRBV10-3 | TRBD1 | CAISVREGANTEAFF | TGTGCCATCAGTGTCCGAGAGGGGGCTAACACTGAAGCTTTCTTT
few | TRBJ1-1 | TRBV7-2 | - | CASSSAGQNTEAFF | TGTGCCAGCAGCTCCGCGGGGCAGAACACTGAAGCTTTCTTT
few | TRBJ2-5 | TRBV5-4 | TRBD2 | CASSSSGGAETQYF | TGTGCCAGCAGCTCGAGCGGGGGGGCAGAGACCCAGTACTTC
few | TRBJ2-7 | TRBV30 | - | CAWSVSRTARPHF | TGTGCCTGGAGTGTATCCCGGACGGCCCGCCCGCACTTC
few | TRBJ1-4 | TRBV5-4 | TRBD1 | CASSPERDRNEKLFF | TGTGCCAGCAGTCCTGAACGGGACAGAAATGAAAAACTGTTTTTT
few | TRBJ1-2 | TRBV27 | - | CASSPDRLHYGYTF | TGTGCCAGCAGTCCGGACCGGCTCCACTATGGCTACACCTTC
- | TRBJ2-4 | TRBV4-2 | - | CASSQESGAKNIQYF | TGTGCCAGCAGCCAAGAATCTGGGGCCAAAAACATTCAGTACTTC
- | TRBJ1-2 | TRBV18 | - | CASSPSSDMACTF | TGTGCCAGCTCACCATCCTCGGATATGGCGTGTACCTTC
few | TRBJ2-3 | TRBV20-1 | - | CSAIRQGTQYF | TGCAGTGCTATAAGGCAGGGCACGCAGTATTTT
- | TRBJ2-2 | TRBV5-4 | - | CASSSGASTGELFF | TGTGCCAGCAGCTCAGGGGCAAGCACCGGGGAGCTGTTTTTT
- | TRBJ2-1 | TRBV6-5 | TRBD1 | CASSYPGQGTYRWFF | TGTGCCAGCAGTTACCCGGGACAGGGGACTTATAGGTGGTTCTTC
few | TRBJ1-5 | TRBV29-1 | - | CSAREYSNQPQHF | TGCAGCGCTAGGGAATATAGCAATCAGCCCCAGCATTTT
- | TRBJ2-3 | TRBV4-2 | - | CASSQDKGLMGADTQYF | TGTGCCAGCAGCCAAGATAAGGGTCTTATGGGGGCAGATACGCAGTATTTT
few | TRBJ2-1 | TRBV9 | TRBD2 | CASSASGGLNEQFF | TGTGCCAGCAGCGCTAGCGGGGGCCTCAATGAGCAGTTCTTC
few | TRBJ2-7 | TRBV18 | - | CASSPQGQPYEQYF | TGTGCCAGCTCACCTCAGGGGCAACCCTACGAGCAGTACTTC